This T cell receptor (beta chain) came from a study of blood T cell repertoires in COVID-19. How the authors handled the data: Quantification of nucleated cells was approximated via reference gene primer amplification. Method: immunoSEQ multiplex PCR; TCRdb's copy keeps in-frame clones and lacks some. The V and J calls and the clone size are those of that table, but D and trimming were determined from the DNA. The sample consists of about 170,000 clones, about 80% of them appearing once. CDR3 length equals 13 residues. CDR1 is LNHDA, CDR2 SQIVND, per germline (reference sequence). V was clipped by 6 bases and J by 7 bases, with 13 bases between them.

Sequenced: peripheral blood. The source of this sequence is a man aged 70-80 years with active or convalescent COVID-19. The chain recombines TRBV19 with TRBJ1-3, with D perhaps matching TRBD1 (5 bases). The CDR3 DNA follows: TGTGCCAGTAGCGCGGCAGGGCGGAACACCATATATTTT. Its protein product is CASSAAGRNTIYF.